This TCR beta chain was documented in a study of blood T cell repertoires in COVID-19. Whole-study context: T cells, B-cell-depleted T cells, or PBMCs supplied cDNA or gDNA.

The ends lost 9 bases at V and 9 bases at J; junction bases unmatched: 5. CDR3 size: 11 residues. Looked up from germline, CDR1 is SGHNT and CDR2 is YYREEE (reference sequence). In the source study's methods: Reference gene primer amplification in the assay estimated nucleated cell counts. Libraries were prepared by immunoSEQ multiplex PCR; TCRdb keeps only in-frame clonotypes and omits some of them. V, J and clone size are those of that table, while D and trimming were read from the DNA. The repertoire holds about 88,000 clones, with approximately 90% as singletons. This clone was seen only a few times.

The V call is TRBV5-4, the J call TRBJ2-4; 8 bases align to TRBD1. The sample taken for sequencing was peripheral blood. The TCR comes from a woman aged 80 or over with acute or convalescent COVID-19. CDR3: CAIRTGFIQYF. The CDR3 DNA reads as TGTGCCATCCGGACAGGGTTCATTCAGTACTTC.